Listed here are 19 T cell receptor beta chains from one sample, sequenced in a study of human T cells and chemical hapten exposure. TCRdb independently ran MiXCR on the RACE reads; one entry per CDR3 protein. The sample yields some 120,000 distinct CDR3 sequences, approximately 9.5% seen once. Sample time point: healthy volunteer bleed at 2 weeks. Unfractionated whole blood served as the source for total RNA extraction. The sequenced sample was whole blood. The source is a male donor in good health. Some clones in this sample may be carry-over from other donors' samples.

The chain couples TRBV5-1 to TRBJ2-3, with no clear D. Germline V gives CDR1 SGHRS, CDR2 YFSETQ. Trimming pared 4 bases from V and 4 bases from J, leaving 10 bases between. CDR3 size: 13 residues. CDR3 sequence (DNA): TGCGCCAGCAGCGGCCCCTTGGCAGATACGCAGTATTTT. Translated, it gives CASSGPLADTQYF.

A note on this clonotype: A clone one base away is much larger, so this may be a read error. The chain carries TRBV4-1 and TRBJ1-1; the D is unclear. Looked up from germline, CDR1 is MGHRA and CDR2 is YSYEKL. Trimming removed 7 bases at V and 0 bases at J, with 15 bases between. The CDR3 length is 15 residues. CDR3: CASKCDGPMNTEAFF. The CDR3 nucleotides are TGCGCCAGCAAGTGCGACGGGCCCATGAACACTGAAGCTTTCTTT.

This clonotype was counted many times. The chain uses TRBV20-1 and TRBJ2-7; 7 nucleotides line up with TRBD1. The J segment lost 3 bases and the V segment lost 6 bases, leaving 5 bases of the junction unmatched. The CDR3 is 12 amino acids. The V gene's germline CDR1 is DFQATT and CDR2 SNEGSKA (reference sequence). CDR3 in amino acids: CSAPGQNYEQYF. CDR3 in DNA: TGCAGTGCCCCGGGACAGAACTACGAGCAGTACTTC.

Only a few counts were recorded for this clonotype. This rearrangement joins TRBV12-3 or TRBV12-4 to TRBJ2-7; weak D call: TRBD2 (5 bases). The CDR3 is made up of 13 amino acids. Trimming removed 7 bases from V and 0 bases from J, with 10 bases in between. DNA of the CDR3: TGTGCCAGCAATCCGGGGAGCTCCTACGAGCAGTACTTC. The encoded protein is CASNPGSSYEQYF.

This clonotype was seen many times. This chain connects TRBV11-2 to TRBJ1-3; a possible D gene is TRBD1 (5 bases). The CDR3 contains 16 residues. Trimming left V 6 bases short and J 0 bases short, with 15 bases between. CDR1 and CDR2 from the germline V gene are SGHAT and FQNNGV. The CDR3 reads CASRFTAGSSGNTIYF. The CDR3 nucleotides read TGTGCCAGCAGGTTTACCGCAGGGAGCTCTGGAAACACCATATATTTT.

This clonotype was detected ten times or more. The chain is built from TRBV4-1 and TRBJ1-2; a weak D match, TRBD1 (5 bases). CDR3 length: 13 residues. Between the trimmed V and J ends, which lost 3 bases and 4 bases, there was a span of 9 bases. Germline V gives CDR1 MGHRA, CDR2 YSYEKL. For the CDR3, the DNA is TGCGCCAGCAGCCAGGGACGGATCTATGGCTACACCTTC. Amino acid sequence: CASSQGRIYGYTF.

This clonotype has at least ten counts. The chain employs TRBV5-1 and TRBJ2-1, with TRBD2 matching over 15 bases. The CDR3 covers 17 residues. Germline-derived CDR1 and CDR2 are SGHRS and YFSETQ. Losses at the gene ends were 4 bases for V and 5 bases for J; bases not matched to a gene: 7. The CDR3 DNA follows: TGCGCCAGCAGCCCGTGGACTAGCGGGAGGGCCGACAATGAGCAGTTCTTC. Its translation: CASSPWTSGRADNEQFF.

J is TRBJ2-7 and V is TRBV15, with 8 bases aligning to TRBD2. Germline trimming cut 0 bases from V and 5 bases from J; bases unmatched to any gene: 9. Germline CDR1 and CDR2: LNHNV and YYDKDF (reference sequence). The CDR3 has 16 residues. CDR3 coding DNA: TGTGCCACCAGCAGAGATTCGAGCGGGAGTTGGAACGAGCAGTACTTC. Its translation is CATSRDSSGSWNEQYF.

The chain combines TRBV29-1 with TRBJ2-7, with 13 bases identical to TRBD2. This CDR3 is 14 amino acids long. Germline assignment: CDR1 SQVTM and CDR2 ANQGSEA. The ends lost 4 bases at V and 4 bases at J; junction bases unmatched: 4. The CDR3 nucleotides are TGCAGCGTTGCTGGACTAGCGGGAGCGTACGAGCAGTACTTC. Protein: CSVAGLAGAYEQYF.

The sample holds a few counts of this clonotype. The DNA of the CDR3 is TGCGCCAGCAGCCAAGCCCGACAGGGACCGGGAGAGACCCAGTACTTC. It yields the protein CASSQARQGPGETQYF. J is TRBJ2-5 and V is TRBV4-1; 7 bases line up with TRBD1. V lost 1 base, J lost 4 bases, and 9 bases stayed unmatched. The CDR3 loop spans 16 amino acids. Germline CDR1 and CDR2: MGHRA and YSYEKL.

This clonotype turned up a few times. The chain links TRBV3-1 to TRBJ1-2, with TRBD1 as a possible D gene (5 bases). V lost 0 bases and J lost 5, with 16 bases in between. Germline values: CDR1 LGHDT, CDR2 YNNKEL (reference sequence). The CDR3 is 16 amino acids. The CDR3 sequence: CASSQDILEGSYGYTF. CDR3 DNA: TGTGCCAGCAGCCAAGATATTTTGGAGGGGAGTTATGGCTACACCTTC.

This clonotype was seen repeatedly, ten times or more. The chain joins TRBV28 to TRBJ1-1; D not resolved. The germline V gene encodes CDR1 MDHEN and CDR2 SYDVKM. Trimming pared 4 bases from V and 8 bases from J, leaving 8 bases between. The CDR3 has 11 amino acids. CDR3 residues: CASSSDREAFF. DNA for the CDR3: TGTGCCAGCAGTTCAGACCGCGAAGCTTTCTTT. Combining the CDR3 with reference TRBV28 and TRBJ1-1 gives the whole variable domain DVKVTQSSRYLVKRTGEKVFLECVQDMDHENMFWYRQDPGLGLRLIYFSYDVKMKEKGDIPEGYSVSREKKERFSLILESASTNQTSMYLCASSSDREAFFGQGTRLTVV.

The gene calls are TRBV7-6 and TRBJ2-2; possible D gene TRBD2, 7 bases. There are 17 residues in the CDR3. Trimming took off 5 bases at V and 0 bases at J, with 16 bases between the two ends. CDR1 SGHVS and CDR2 FNYEAQ come from the germline V gene. The CDR3 DNA is TGTGCCAGCAGCCCCACTTTGGGGGGGCCGAACACCGGGGAGCTGTTTTTT. It encodes CASSPTLGGPNTGELFF.

The chain joins TRBV20-1 to TRBJ2-7; D tentatively reads TRBD1 or TRBD2 (5 bases each). V lost 0 bases to trimming and J lost 4 bases, with 13 bases between them. Germline CDR1 DFQATT, CDR2 SNEGSKA (reference sequence). This CDR3 is built from 14 residues. In DNA form, the CDR3 reads TGCAGTGCTAGAGATGAGGGGTCTCGGTACGAGCAGTACTTC. The encoded protein is CSARDEGSRYEQYF.

V and J are TRBV20-1 and TRBJ2-7; D is possibly TRBD1 (6 bases). With 0 bases removed from V and 5 bases from J, the gap between germline ends came to 11 bases. The CDR3 runs to 13 residues. Germline CDR1 DFQATT, CDR2 SNEGSKA (reference sequence). CDR3 DNA: TGCAGTGCTAGAGAGGCAGGGACACACGAGCAGTACTTC. It codes for CSAREAGTHEQYF.

This clonotype was picked up a small number of times. The chain recombines TRBV12-3 or TRBV12-4 with TRBJ2-1; 8 bases are a match to TRBD1. CDR3 length: 15 residues. The trim removed 0 bases at V and 7 bases at J, leaving 5 bases unmatched. CDR3 nucleotide sequence: TGTGCCAGCAGTTTAGCACAGGGGGTGAGGAATGAGCAGTTCTTC. Translating it yields CASSLAQGVRNEQFF.

The chain employs TRBV5-4 and TRBJ2-1, with D perhaps assigned TRBD1 or TRBD2 (5 bases each). The CDR3 is 13 amino acids. The germline gives CDR1 SGHNT, CDR2 YYREEE (reference sequence). V was cut by 2 bases and J by 10 bases, with 13 bases left in between. The CDR3 spells CASSLQTAVEQFF. The CDR3 bases are TGTGCCAGCAGCTTACAGACAGCGGTGGAGCAGTTCTTC.

The rearrangement links TRBV7-9 to TRBJ2-2; D gene unclear. Trimming stripped 7 bases from V and 5 bases from J, with 5 bases between. This CDR3 spans 11 amino acids. The germline V gene encodes CDR1 SEHNR and CDR2 FQNEAQ (reference sequence). Here the CDR3 DNA reads TGTGCCAGCAAACGGACCGGGGAGCTGTTTTTT. As protein: CASKRTGELFF.

This clonotype has a handful of counts. J is TRBJ1-2 and V is TRBV27, with a tentative D call TRBD1 (6 bases). Germline lookup yields CDR1 MNHEY and CDR2 SMNVEV (reference sequence). The CDR3 spans 14 residues. With 5 bases removed from V and 4 bases from J, the gap between germline ends came to 14 bases. The CDR3 DNA reads as TGTGCCAGCAGTCGAGAACAGGGACTCTATGGCTACACCTTC. It codes for CASSREQGLYGYTF.